Listed here are 28 T cell receptor beta chains from one sample, sequenced in a study of long-term antiretroviral therapy in people with HIV. The run of the v3.0 immunoSEQ assay was at survey level. Here immunoSEQ multiplex PCR was the method, and the copy in TCRdb shows in-frame clones only, minus some. The sample has fewer than 20,000 clones, just under 80% seen once. The material was unsorted PBMCs, obtained 0.3 years after starting antiretroviral therapy. Every receptor here comes from a woman between 50 and 59 years old with HIV.

The CDR3 DNA reads as TGTGCCAGCAGCATGGGACAGGGTCGGTTCACTGAAGCTTTCTTT. Amino acids: CASSMGQGRFTEAFF. The gene calls are TRBV7-8 and TRBJ1-1; TRBD1 agrees at 9 bases. The V gene end was trimmed by 5 bases and the J gene end by 4 bases; junction bases not matched to a gene: 8. The germline gives CDR1 SGHVS, CDR2 FQNEAQ. There are 15 residues in the CDR3.

V and J are TRBV5-6 and TRBJ1-2; TRBD1 matches 9 bases. The germline V gene encodes CDR1 SGHDT and CDR2 YYEEEE. This CDR3 comprises 14 residues. Trimming took 2 bases from V and 4 from J; bases not matched to a gene: 3. CDR3 bases: TGTGCCAGCAGCTTAAGGACAGGGGTCTATGGCTACACCTTC. Its translation: CASSLRTGVYGYTF.

The CDR3 DNA sequence: TGCAGCGTTGGGACAGGGAACACTGAAGCTTTCTTT. Protein: CSVGTGNTEAFF. This chain joins TRBV29-1 and TRBJ1-1; 7 nucleotides match TRBD1. Trimming cost V 4 bases and J 1 base; bases outside gene matches: 0. There are 12 residues in the CDR3. Germline values: CDR1 SQVTM, CDR2 ANQGSEA.

This chain uses TRBV7-9 with TRBJ2-5, with D hard to call. CDR3 length: 15 residues. The germline CDR1 and CDR2 sequences are SEHNR and FQNEAQ (reference sequence). The V end was cut by 1 base, the J end by 1 base, with 10 bases between. The CDR3 is CASSLVAQRQETQYF. The CDR3 DNA is TGTGCCAGCAGCTTAGTGGCACAGCGCCAAGAGACCCAGTACTTC.

By share of the sample, this clone is medium-sized. J is TRBJ1-2 and V is TRBV29-1; D may be TRBD1 (5 bases). Germline loops: CDR1 SQVTM, CDR2 ANQGSEA. Trimming left V 7 bases short and J 4 bases short, with 22 bases between. The CDR3 has 15 amino acids. CDR3 loop: CSGGSPSGASYGYTF. The CDR3 coding sequence is TGCAGCGGTGGCAGCCCTTCCGGGGCCAGCTATGGCTACACCTTC.

The chain couples TRBV19 to TRBJ1-4, with D tentatively TRBD1 (6 bases). Germline values: CDR1 LNHDA, CDR2 SQIVND (reference sequence). Trimming removed 3 bases at V and 6 bases at J, with 14 bases between. CDR3 length: 15 amino acids. The CDR3 nucleotides read TGTGCCAGTAGTATCCAGGGGCCAGGGGATGAAAAACTGTTTTTT. This translates into CASSIQGPGDEKLFF.

The chain links TRBV7-2 to TRBJ2-1; 11 bases fit TRBD2. After removal of 5 bases from V and 15 bases from J, the junction contained 15 bases not matched to a gene. The length of the CDR3 is 15 residues. Germline V gene lookup returns CDR1 SGHTA and CDR2 FQGNSA. The CDR3, as DNA: TGTGCCAGCAGCCCTAGGGCAACTAGCGGGGGACTGGTGTTCTTC. Protein sequence: CASSPRATSGGLVFF.

The V and J genes are TRBV29-1 and TRBJ2-5; D remains unclear. V lost 6 bases and J lost 0, with 8 bases in between. Germline lookup yields CDR1 SQVTM and CDR2 ANQGSEA. The CDR3 has 12 amino acids. CDR3 nucleotides: TGCAGCGTCTTAGGAAACCAAGAGACCCAGTACTTC. This translates into CSVLGNQETQYF.

This chain links TRBV12-5 with TRBJ2-2; D unresolved. Germline loops: CDR1 LGHNT, CDR2 FRNRAP. Trimming shortened V by 5 bases and J by 6 bases, and 13 bases separated the two germline ends. The CDR3 is made up of 14 amino acids. The CDR3, as DNA: TGTGCTAGTGGTACGGATTTTGTGGCCGGGGAGCTGTTTTTT. Translation: CASGTDFVAGELFF.

This clone was seen only a few times. The chain has TRBV12-5 and TRBJ1-5; a possible D gene is TRBD1 (5 bases). The CDR3 totals 14 residues. The V gene's germline CDR1 is LGHNT and CDR2 FRNRAP. Deletions cut 1 base from V and 5 bases from J, with 9 bases between. CDR3 nucleotides: TGTGCTAGTGGTTTGGCAGGGTGGGATCAGCCCCAGCATTTT. It is translated as CASGLAGWDQPQHF.

This chain uses TRBV2 with TRBJ1-6, with TRBD1 identical over 7 bases. CDR3 size: 17 residues. Germline CDR1 reads SNHLY; CDR2 reads FYNNEI. After removal of 1 base from V and 4 bases from J, the junction contained 7 bases not matched to a gene. This CDR3 reads CASSEETSTGYNSPLHF. The CDR3 bases are TGTGCCAGCAGTGAAGAAACCTCGACAGGGTATAATTCACCCCTCCACTTT.

The rearrangement joins TRBV5-1 to TRBJ2-3, with 7 bases identical to TRBD2. V lost 0 bases and J lost 0; bases outside the gene matches: 10. Germline CDR1 SGHRS, CDR2 YFSETQ. The CDR3 has 18 residues. The CDR3 DNA follows: TGCGCCAGCAGCTTGGCCTTAACGGGGGGTCCAAGCACAGATACGCAGTATTTT. Amino acid sequence: CASSLALTGGPSTDTQYF.

V and J are TRBV2 and TRBJ1-5; 9 bases map to TRBD1. Looked up from germline, CDR1 is SNHLY and CDR2 is FYNNEI. V was clipped by 7 bases and J by 0 bases; unmatched bases: 10. The CDR3 has 17 residues. CDR3 residues: CASTRTGEIYSNQPQHF. The CDR3, as DNA: TGTGCCAGCACCCGGACAGGGGAAATTTATAGCAATCAGCCCCAGCATTTT.

This rearrangement joins TRBV2 to TRBJ1-1; no reliable D call. The germline V gene has CDR1 SNHLY and CDR2 FYNNEI. There are 13 residues in the CDR3. V lost 8 bases, J lost 4 bases, and 14 bases lay in between. CDR3 nucleotides: TGTGCCAGCGGAAACCAGAGGATCACTGAAGCTTTCTTT. Translating gives CASGNQRITEAFF.

The rearrangement links TRBV27 to TRBJ1-2, with a possible D match to TRBD1 (5 bases). Germline V gene lookup returns CDR1 MNHEY and CDR2 SMNVEV (reference sequence). The CDR3 totals 13 residues. Between the trimmed V and J ends, which lost 6 bases and 4 bases, there was a span of 12 bases. The CDR3: CASSTGLAYGYTF. The CDR3 region has the DNA TGTGCCAGCAGCACAGGACTCGCCTATGGCTACACCTTC.

The rearrangement uses TRBV5-4 and TRBJ1-1, with D hard to call. Germline V gene sequence: CDR1 SGHNT, CDR2 YYREEE (reference sequence). This CDR3 spans 13 amino acids. The V and J ends lost 4 bases and 1 base respectively, with 8 bases between them. The CDR3 protein is CASSQIQNTEAFF. DNA for the CDR3: TGTGCCAGCAGCCAGATACAGAACACTGAAGCTTTCTTT.

In this sample, this clone turned up a few times. This rearrangement joins TRBV6-4 to TRBJ2-7; D is perhaps TRBD1 (6 bases). The CDR3 spans 12 residues. Germline CDR1 and CDR2: MRHNA and SNTAGT. V was clipped by 6 bases and J by 4 bases, with 10 bases between them. CDR3 DNA sequence: TGTGCCAGCAGCAACACAGGGTACGAGCAGTACGTC. This sequence encodes CASSNTGYEQYV.

V usage is TRBV18 and J usage is TRBJ1-4, with D perhaps TRBD1 (6 bases). The CDR3 runs to 16 residues. Deletions cut 3 bases from V and 0 bases from J, with 11 bases between. Germline V gene lookup returns CDR1 KGHSH and CDR2 LQKENI. The DNA for the CDR3 is TGTGCCAGCTCACCGGACGACAGGCCAACTAATGAAAAACTGTTTTTT. Translating gives CASSPDDRPTNEKLFF.

The sample holds one count of this clone. This rearrangement joins TRBV25-1 to TRBJ2-6; 11 bases line up with TRBD1. The germline V gene has CDR1 MGHDK and CDR2 SYGVNS. J was trimmed by 1 base and V by 6 bases; bases with no gene match: 2. This CDR3 is built from 16 residues. Written as DNA, the CDR3 is TGTGCCAGCAGCCGGGACAGGGGGTCTGGGGCCAACGTCCTGACTTTC. The encoded protein is CASSRDRGSGANVLTF.

The chain combines TRBV29-1 with TRBJ2-3; perhaps D is TRBD1 or TRBD2 (5 bases each). The germline gives CDR1 SQVTM, CDR2 ANQGSEA. This CDR3 is 14 amino acids long. V dropped 6 bases and J dropped 1 base, with 14 bases sitting between them. In nucleotides, the CDR3 is TGCAGCGTCATCGTCCGGGACGGCACAGATACGCAGTATTTT. This sequence encodes CSVIVRDGTDTQYF.

This clone was recorded once. CDR3 loop: CASSLSITVPGSTIYF. CDR3 sequence (DNA): TGTGCCAGCAGTTTATCGATAACAGTCCCAGGGAGCACCATATATTTT. The rearrangement joins TRBV27 to TRBJ1-3; possible D gene TRBD1, 5 bases. This CDR3 has 16 residues. Germline CDR1 MNHEY, CDR2 SMNVEV (reference sequence). V lost 0 bases to trimming and J lost 9 bases, with 18 bases between them.

The CDR3 here is CSVTGGSDTQYF. CDR3 nucleotide sequence: TGCAGCGTGACAGGTGGGTCAGATACGCAGTATTTT. The V gene is TRBV29-1, the J gene TRBJ2-3, with a weak D call TRBD1 (6 bases). Germline CDR1 and CDR2: SQVTM and ANQGSEA. CDR3 length: 12 amino acids. V was shortened by 6 bases and J by 4 bases, with 11 bases between the two germline ends.

The chain recombines TRBV30 with TRBJ2-5; TRBD2 is a possible D gene (5 bases). The J call is in doubt because the DNA end fits TRBJ2-7 better. Germline CDR1 and CDR2: GTSNPN and SVGIG (reference sequence). This CDR3 contains 14 residues. CDR3 sequence: CAWSVETGTYEQYF. The CDR3 DNA is TGTGCCTGGAGTGTCGAGACGGGAACCTACGAGCAGTACTTC.

This sequence joins TRBV30 and TRBJ1-2; D gene uncertain. V was shortened by 7 bases and J by 0 bases, with 12 bases between the two germline ends. Germline V gene sequence: CDR1 GTSNPN, CDR2 SVGIG (reference sequence). This CDR3 is built from 13 residues. The DNA for the CDR3 is TGTGCCTCGTCAGAAGGAGCTAACTATGGCTACACCTTC. It is translated as CASSEGANYGYTF.

J is TRBJ1-1 and V is TRBV11-2; D call uncertain. V was trimmed by 1 base and J by 0 bases, leaving 6 bases between them. This CDR3 has 14 residues. Germline CDR1 is SGHAT and CDR2 is FQNNGV. The CDR3 protein is CASSLVSMNTEAFF. The CDR3 DNA is TGTGCCAGCAGCTTAGTCAGCATGAACACTGAAGCTTTCTTT. Filled out from reference TRBV11-2 and TRBJ1-1, the complete variable domain reads EAGVAQSPRYKIIEKRQSVAFWCNPISGHATLYWYQQILGQGPKLLIQFQNNGVVDDSQLPKDRFSAERLKGVDSTLKIQPAKLEDSAVYLCASSLVSMNTEAFFGQGTRLTVV.

The chain links TRBV7-9 to TRBJ1-2, with D perhaps TRBD1 (6 bases). V shed 5 bases and J shed 7 bases, with 23 bases lying between them. The germline V gene encodes CDR1 SEHNR and CDR2 FQNEAQ (reference sequence). There are 16 residues in the CDR3. CDR3 sequence reads: CASSETGARLVGGYTF. CDR3 DNA: TGTGCCAGCAGCGAGACAGGAGCCCGTTTAGTAGGTGGCTACACCTTC.

This chain connects TRBV6-5 to TRBJ1-4; 8 bases fit TRBD1. V trimming: 1 base; J trimming: 2 bases; junction bases outside the gene matches: 0. Germline-derived CDR1 and CDR2 are MNHEY and SVGAGI. The CDR3 is 15 amino acids. As DNA, the CDR3 is TGTGCCAGCAGTTACTGGACAGGGACTAATGAAAAACTGTTTTTT. It specifies CASSYWTGTNEKLFF.

This clone was counted a single time. The genes are TRBV18 and TRBJ1-6, with TRBD1 identical over 7 bases. The length of the CDR3 is 15 residues. The germline V gene has CDR1 KGHSH and CDR2 LQKENI. J lost 7 bases, V lost 6 bases, and 9 bases had no gene match. The CDR3 loop reads CASSSGTVSNSPLHF. DNA of the CDR3: TGTGCCAGCTCCTCAGGGACAGTATCCAATTCACCCCTCCACTTT.